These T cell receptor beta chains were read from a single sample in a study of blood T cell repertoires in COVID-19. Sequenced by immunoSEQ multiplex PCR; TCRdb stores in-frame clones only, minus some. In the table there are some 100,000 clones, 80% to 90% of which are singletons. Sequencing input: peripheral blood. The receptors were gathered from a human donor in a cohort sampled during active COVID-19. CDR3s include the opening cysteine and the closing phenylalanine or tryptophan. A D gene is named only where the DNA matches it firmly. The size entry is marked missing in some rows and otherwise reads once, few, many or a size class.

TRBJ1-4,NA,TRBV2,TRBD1,CASSATGVTNEKLFF,TGTGCCAGCAGTGCCACAGGGGTAACTAATGAAAAACTGTTTTTT
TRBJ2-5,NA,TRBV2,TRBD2,CASRPTRLAGGVLETQYF,TGTGCCAGCAGACCTACCCGACTAGCGGGGGGTGTTTTGGAGACCCAGTACTTC
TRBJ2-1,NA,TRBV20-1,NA,CSAGDWNEQFF,TGCAGTGCTGGCGACTGGAATGAGCAGTTCTTC
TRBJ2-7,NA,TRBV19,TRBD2,CASSPYSGVYEQYF,TGTGCCAGTAGTCCCTATAGCGGGGTCTACGAGCAGTACTTC
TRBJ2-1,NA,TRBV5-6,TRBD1,CASTLRTGGPSRQFF,TGTGCCAGCACCCTCCGGACAGGGGGTCCTAGTAGGCAGTTCTTC
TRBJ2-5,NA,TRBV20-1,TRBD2,CSASPVGGEETQYF,TGCAGTGCTAGTCCCGTTGGGGGGGAAGAGACCCAGTACTTC
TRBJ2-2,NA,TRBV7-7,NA,CASSRQGNTGELFF,TGTGCCAGCAGTCGGCAGGGGAACACCGGGGAGCTGTTTTTT
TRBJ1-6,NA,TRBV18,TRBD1,CASSPSTGDNSPLHF,TGTGCCAGCTCACCCTCGACAGGGGATAATTCACCCCTCCACTTT
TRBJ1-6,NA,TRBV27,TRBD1,CASSLSRTGNSPLHF,TGTGCCAGCAGTTTATCGAGGACAGGGAATTCACCCCTCCACTTT
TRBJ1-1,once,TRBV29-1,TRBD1,CSVPDRGGTEAFF,TGCAGCGTCCCGGACAGGGGAGGCACTGAAGCTTTCTTT
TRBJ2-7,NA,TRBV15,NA,CATSRAPTGYEQYF,TGTGCCACCAGCAGAGCGCCGACAGGCTACGAGCAGTACTTC
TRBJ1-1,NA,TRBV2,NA,CASMRGYTEAFF,TGTGCCAGCATGCGGGGGTACACTGAAGCTTTCTTT
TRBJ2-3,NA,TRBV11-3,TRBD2,CASSLRAGRTGTDTQYF,TGTGCCAGCAGCTTGAGAGCGGGGCGAACTGGCACAGATACGCAGTATTTT
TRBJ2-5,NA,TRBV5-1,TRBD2,CASSPGTSGETQYF,TGCGCCAGCAGCCCGGGGACTAGCGGGGAGACCCAGTACTTC
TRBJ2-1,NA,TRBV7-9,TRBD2,CASSLGLAEDNEQFF,TGTGCCAGCAGCTTAGGACTAGCGGAAGACAATGAGCAGTTCTTC
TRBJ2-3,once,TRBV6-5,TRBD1,CASRRTGGDTQYF,TGTGCCAGCAGACGGACAGGGGGGGATACGCAGTATTTT
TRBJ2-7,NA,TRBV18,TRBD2,CASSPPIVAGELGEQYF,TGTGCCAGCTCACCACCGATAGTAGCGGGAGAGTTGGGCGAGCAGTACTTC
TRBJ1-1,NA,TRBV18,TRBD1,CASSKGQGQGGTEAFF,TGTGCCAGCTCAAAAGGACAGGGTCAGGGGGGGACTGAAGCTTTCTTT
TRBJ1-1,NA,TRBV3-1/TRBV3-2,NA,CASSQVTPPGTEAFF,TGTGCCAGCAGCCAAGTAACCCCCCCGGGGACTGAAGCTTTCTTT
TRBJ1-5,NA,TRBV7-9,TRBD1,CASSLGTTGVSGPQHF,TGTGCCAGCAGCTTAGGAACCACAGGGGTCTCTGGGCCCCAGCATTTT
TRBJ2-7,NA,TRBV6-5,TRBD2,CASSYVFSGSSEQYF,TGTGCCAGCAGTTACGTTTTTAGCGGGAGTTCCGAGCAGTACTTC
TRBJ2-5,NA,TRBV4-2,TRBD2,CASSLLGGGQETQYF,TGTGCCAGCAGCCTGCTTGGCGGGGGGCAAGAGACCCAGTACTTC
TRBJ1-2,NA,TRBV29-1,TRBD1,CSARTGPDGYTF,TGCAGCGCCAGGACAGGGCCCGATGGCTACACCTTC
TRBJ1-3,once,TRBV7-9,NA,CASSLERPLSGNTIYF,TGTGCCAGCAGCTTAGAGAGGCCTCTCTCTGGAAACACCATATATTTT
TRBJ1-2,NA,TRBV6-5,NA,CASSPEIRARGYTF,TGTGCCAGCAGTCCCGAGATCAGGGCAAGGGGCTACACCTTC
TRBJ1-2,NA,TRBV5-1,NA,CASSLANTGNYGYTF,TGCGCCAGCAGCTTGGCCAATACAGGGAATTATGGCTACACCTTC
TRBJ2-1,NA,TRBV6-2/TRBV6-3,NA,CASSSPGRVDLTYNEQFF,TGTGCCAGCAGTTCCCCGGGCAGGGTCGACCTTACCTACAATGAGCAGTTCTTC
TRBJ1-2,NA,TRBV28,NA,CASSFRGNGYTF,TGTGCCAGCAGTTTCAGGGGAAATGGCTACACCTTC
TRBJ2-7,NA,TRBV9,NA,CASSSKPGSEQYF,TGTGCCAGCAGTTCCAAACCAGGGTCCGAGCAGTACTTC
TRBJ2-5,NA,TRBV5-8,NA,CASSLTATAIPYQETQYF,TGTGCCAGCAGCTTGACGGCGACAGCTATCCCCTACCAAGAGACCCAGTACTTC
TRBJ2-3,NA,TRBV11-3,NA,CASSLGGKGADTQYF,TGTGCCAGCAGCTTAGGAGGGAAGGGTGCAGATACGCAGTATTTT
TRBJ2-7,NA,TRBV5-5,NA,CASRMQLALEQYF,TGTGCCAGCAGGATGCAGCTAGCGCTCGAGCAGTACTTC
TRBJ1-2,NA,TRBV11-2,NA,CASSPSGDYGYTF,TGTGCCAGCAGCCCGTCAGGGGACTATGGCTACACCTTC
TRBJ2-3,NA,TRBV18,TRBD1,CASSRTGYTDTQYF,TGTGCCAGCTCTCGGACAGGGTATACAGATACGCAGTATTTT
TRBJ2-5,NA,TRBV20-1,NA,CSASFSSLPQETQYF,TGCAGTGCTAGTTTCTCTAGCCTACCCCAAGAGACCCAGTACTTC
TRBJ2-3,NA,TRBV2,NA,CASSEARRVSTDTQYF,TGTGCCAGCAGTGAAGCGCGCAGGGTGAGCACAGATACGCAGTATTTT
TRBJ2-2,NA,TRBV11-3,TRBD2,CASKEREGNTGELFF,TGTGCCAGCAAAGAAAGGGAGGGTAACACCGGGGAGCTGTTTTTT
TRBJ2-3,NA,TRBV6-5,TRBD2,CASQQPGLVTDTQYF,TGTGCCAGCCAACAGCCGGGACTAGTAACAGATACGCAGTATTTT
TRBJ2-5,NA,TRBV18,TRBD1,CASSPSTGDQETQYF,TGTGCCAGCTCACCCTCGACAGGGGATCAAGAGACCCAGTACTTC
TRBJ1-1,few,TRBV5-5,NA,CASSFDSGKSVAFF,TGTGCCAGCAGCTTCGACAGTGGAAAATCTGTGGCTTTCTTT
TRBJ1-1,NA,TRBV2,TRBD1,CASSPQGQWNTEAFF,TGTGCCAGCAGCCCACAGGGACAGTGGAACACTGAAGCTTTCTTT
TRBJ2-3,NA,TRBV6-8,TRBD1,CASRLRDRDTDTQYF,TGTGCCAGCAGACTCCGGGACAGAGACACAGATACGCAGTATTTT
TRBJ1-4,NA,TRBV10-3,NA,CAISESTRGKNEKLFF,TGTGCCATCAGTGAGTCGACTCGGGGGAAAAATGAAAAACTGTTTTTT
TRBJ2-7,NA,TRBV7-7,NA,CASSPTEAGRYEQYF,TGTGCCAGCAGCCCAACGGAGGCGGGACGGTACGAGCAGTACTTC
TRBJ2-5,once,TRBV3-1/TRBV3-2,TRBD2,CASSPPTSGRGIETQYF,TGTGCCAGCAGCCCCCCGACTAGCGGGAGAGGGATAGAGACCCAGTACTTC
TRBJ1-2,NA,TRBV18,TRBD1,CASSLDRVSSYGYTF,TGTGCCAGCTCACTCGACAGGGTGTCAAGCTATGGCTACACCTTC
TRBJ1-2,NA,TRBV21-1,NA,CAPGGYTF,TGTGCCCCCGGGGGCTACACCTTC
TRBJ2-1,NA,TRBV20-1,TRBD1,CSAHRDRDSFF,TGCAGTGCTCACCGGGACAGGGATAGTTTCTTC
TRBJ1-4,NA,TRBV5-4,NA,CASSLVREVDLEKLFF,TGTGCCAGCAGCTTGGTTCGGGAAGTCGATCTTGAAAAACTGTTTTTT
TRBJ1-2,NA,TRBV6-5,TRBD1,CASKTGGAEGYTF,TGTGCCAGTAAAACAGGGGGCGCGGAAGGCTACACCTTC
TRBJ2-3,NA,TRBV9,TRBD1,CASSARTGSTDTQYF,TGTGCCAGCAGCGCGCGGACAGGGAGCACAGATACGCAGTATTTT
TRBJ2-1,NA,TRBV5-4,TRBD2,CASSYGGFGPYNEQFF,TGTGCCAGCAGCTACGGGGGGTTCGGGCCCTACAATGAGCAGTTCTTC